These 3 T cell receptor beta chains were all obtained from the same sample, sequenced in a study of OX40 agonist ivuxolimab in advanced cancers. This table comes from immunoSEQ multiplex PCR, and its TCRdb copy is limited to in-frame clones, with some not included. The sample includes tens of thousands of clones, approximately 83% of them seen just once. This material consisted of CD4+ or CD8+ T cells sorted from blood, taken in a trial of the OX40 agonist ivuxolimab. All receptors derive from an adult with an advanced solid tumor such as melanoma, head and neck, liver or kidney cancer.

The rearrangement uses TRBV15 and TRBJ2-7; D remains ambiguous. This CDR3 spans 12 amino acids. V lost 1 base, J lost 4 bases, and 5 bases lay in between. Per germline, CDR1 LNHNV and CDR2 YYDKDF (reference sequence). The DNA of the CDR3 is TGTGCCACCAGCAGAGTAGGGTACGAGCAGTACTTC. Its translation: CATSRVGYEQYF.

The CDR3, as DNA: TGTGCCAGCAGCTTGGGGACACATCTGGGGGCCAACGTCCTGACTTTC. Its translation: CASSLGTHLGANVLTF. J is TRBJ2-6 and V is TRBV11-3, with D possibly being TRBD1 (6 bases). Trimming took 3 bases from V and 4 from J, leaving 13 bases between them. The CDR3 is 16 residues long. Germline CDR1 and CDR2: SGHNT and YENEEA.

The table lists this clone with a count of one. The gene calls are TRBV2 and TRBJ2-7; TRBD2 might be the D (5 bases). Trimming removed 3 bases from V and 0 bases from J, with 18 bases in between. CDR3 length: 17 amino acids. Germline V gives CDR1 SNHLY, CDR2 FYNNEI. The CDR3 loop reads CASSDDLVGVSSYEQYF. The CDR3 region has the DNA TGTGCCAGCAGTGATGATTTGGTGGGAGTGAGCTCCTACGAGCAGTACTTC.